This T cell receptor beta chain was identified during a study of post-analysis software for immune sequencing data. Study-wide results and caveats: Included in a set of roughly five TRBV segments more frequent in patients than controls were TRBV5-6, TRBV5-1 and TRBV20-1. Relative to controls, patients with multiple sclerosis showed significantly lower normalized Chao1 diversity.

The CDR3 is made up of 14 amino acids. Germline V lookup: CDR1 SGHTA, CDR2 FQGNSA. V was clipped by 4 bases and J by 6 bases, with 14 bases between them. Presence of unique molecular identifiers characterized the TCR beta cDNA libraries. T cells numbering about 0.85 to 11 million yielded cDNA molecules that totaled approximately 500,000. TCRdb re-derived calls from the PCR reads in MiXCR, one entry per CDR3 protein. The data hold 600,000 to 700,000 distinct CDR3 sequences, with 59% observed a single time. In regard to this clonotype: Its cognate antigen is unknown.

This TCR came from a girl aged 2 to 10 with multiple sclerosis. The chain has TRBV7-2 and TRBJ2-3; maybe TRBD2 (6 bases). Sequences were obtained from blood. CDR3 in DNA: TGTGCCAGCAGCTCGGGACTTGCCGTGGATACGCAGTATTTT. Protein: CASSSGLAVDTQYF.